What follows are 16 T cell receptor beta chains derived from one specimen sequenced in a study of siplizumab effects on memory and regulatory T cells. Sequenced by immunoSEQ multiplex PCR; TCRdb stores in-frame clones only, minus some. The sample consists of around 120,000 clones, about 94% of them appearing once. Sequencing was performed on non-Treg CD4+ T cells sorted from blood. The source is a human donor in good health.

The chain has TRBV19 and TRBJ2-3, with D possibly TRBD2 on 5 matching bases. The ends were cut back, 5 bases at V and 3 bases at J, with 12 bases in the middle. There are 14 residues in the CDR3. Germline values: CDR1 LNHDA, CDR2 SQIVND (reference sequence). This CDR3 reads CASSYGEFTDTQYF. Written as DNA, the CDR3 is TGTGCCAGTAGTTATGGGGAGTTTACAGATACGCAGTATTTT.

A single count supports this clone. This chain joins TRBV27 and TRBJ2-7; no reliable D call. This CDR3 region has 16 residues. Deletions cut 3 bases from V and 4 bases from J, with 19 bases between. Germline lookup yields CDR1 MNHEY and CDR2 SMNVEV (reference sequence). DNA of the CDR3: TGTGCCAGCAGTTTTTCCCCGGCAGGTGGTTTATACGAGCAGTACTTC. Residues: CASSFSPAGGLYEQYF.

The rearrangement joins TRBV27 to TRBJ1-3; D perhaps matches TRBD1 (6 bases). V shed 5 bases and J shed 3 bases, with 23 bases lying between them. Germline CDR1 reads MNHEY; CDR2 reads SMNVEV (reference sequence). The CDR3 has 18 amino acids. Written as DNA, the CDR3 is TGTGCCAGCAGTCAGAGCCTTCCGGGACAATTTATTGGAAACACCATATATTTT. This translates into CASSQSLPGQFIGNTIYF.

The rearrangement joins TRBV5-4 to TRBJ1-2; TRBD1 aligns across 9 bases. The CDR3 consists of 15 residues. CDR1 and CDR2 (germline): SGHNT, YYREEE (reference sequence). Trimming took 3 bases from V and 1 from J; bases not matched to a gene: 4. The CDR3 sequence: CASSWTGQGNYGYTF. The CDR3 DNA reads TGTGCCAGCAGCTGGACGGGACAGGGTAACTATGGCTACACCTTC.

J is TRBJ1-4 and V is TRBV5-1; D is perhaps TRBD1 (5 bases). V was shortened by 4 bases and J by 0 bases, with 19 bases between the two germline ends. The germline V gene encodes CDR1 SGHRS and CDR2 YFSETQ. CDR3 length equals 18 residues. As DNA, the CDR3 is TGCGCCAGCAGCCTGTGGGGCAGGGTTATTGCAACTAATGAAAAACTGTTTTTT. Translation: CASSLWGRVIATNEKLFF.

V is TRBV4-1 and J is TRBJ2-5, with 14 bases fitting TRBD2. The length of the CDR3 is 16 residues. With 6 bases clipped from V and 2 bases from J, the junction kept 5 bases outside the gene matches. Germline V gene data show CDR1 as MGHRA and CDR2 as YSYEKL. CDR3 region: CASRRTSGRYQETQYF. The CDR3 DNA reads as TGCGCCAGCAGACGGACTAGCGGGAGGTATCAAGAGACCCAGTACTTC.

The genes are TRBV7-2 and TRBJ1-1; a possible D gene is TRBD1 (6 bases). V lost 5 bases and J 5 bases, leaving 21 bases between the germline ends. CDR3 length equals 16 residues. In germline, CDR1 is SGHTA, CDR2 FQGNSA. CDR3 sequence reads: CASSPRGPGTGTEAFF. CDR3 sequence (DNA): TGTGCCAGCAGCCCCAGGGGTCCAGGGACGGGTACTGAAGCTTTCTTT.

The rearrangement uses TRBV15 and TRBJ1-1, with a weak D call TRBD1 (5 bases). V was pared by 6 bases and J by 11 bases, with 16 bases between. Germline V gene lookup returns CDR1 LNHNV and CDR2 YYDKDF (reference sequence). This CDR3 contains 12 residues. CDR3 protein: CATSTAQGTAFF. As DNA, the CDR3 is TGTGCCACCAGTACCGCCCAGGGAACGGCTTTCTTT. Using reference TRBV15 and TRBJ1-1 for the parts outside the CDR3, the full variable domain is DAMVIQNPRYQVTQFGKPVTLSCSQTLNHNVMYWYQQKSSQAPKLLFHYYDKDFNNEADTPDNFQSRRPNTSFCFLDIRSPGLGDTAMYLCATSTAQGTAFFGQGTRLTVV.

A remark on this clone: Mismatch with germline at one junction end may stem from a read error. The V gene is TRBV7-7, the J gene TRBJ2-2, with 9 bases lining up with TRBD2. Per the germline V gene, CDR1 is SSHAT and CDR2 is FNYEAQ (reference sequence). This CDR3 region has 16 residues. The CDR3 loop is CASSLIAGANTGELFF. For the CDR3, the DNA is TGTGCTAGCAGCCTAATAGCGGGGGCGAACACCGGGGAGCTGTTTTTT.

This clone has only a few counts. V is TRBV29-1 and J is TRBJ1-1; no firm D call. V was trimmed by 4 bases and J by 1 base, leaving 7 bases between them. CDR3 length equals 12 residues. Germline CDR1 and CDR2: SQVTM and ANQGSEA. The CDR3 DNA is TGCAGCGTTGGGGGTTGGAACACTGAAGCTTTCTTT. This translates into CSVGGWNTEAFF.

The J gene is TRBJ1-1, the V gene TRBV5-1, with a weak D call TRBD1 (6 bases). Looked up from germline, CDR1 is SGHRS and CDR2 is YFSETQ. Trimming took 2 bases from V and 4 from J, leaving 15 bases between them. This CDR3 is 15 amino acids long. The CDR3 DNA reads TGCGCCAGCAGCTTCTCGGACAGTCACGGCACTGAAGCTTTCTTT. Translating it yields CASSFSDSHGTEAFF. Full variable domain (outside the CDR3, taken from reference TRBV5-1 and TRBJ1-1): KAGVTQTPRYLIKTRGQQVTLSCSPISGHRSVSWYQQTPGQGLQFLFEYFSETQRNKGNFPGRFSGRQFSNSRSEMNVSTLELGDSALYLCASSFSDSHGTEAFFGQGTRLTVV.

The V and J genes are TRBV2 and TRBJ1-2; no clear D. Germline V gene sequence: CDR1 SNHLY, CDR2 FYNNEI. V was cut by 5 bases and J by 8 bases, with 9 bases left in between. This CDR3 is 11 amino acids long. The CDR3 region has the DNA TGTGCCAGCAGTAGGCAAGGCGGCTACACCTTC. Its translation is CASSRQGGYTF.

This chain links TRBV4-2 with TRBJ2-6; D is unresolved. Looked up from germline, CDR1 is LGHNA and CDR2 is YNFKEQ. V was clipped by 0 bases and J by 1 base, with 7 bases between them. This CDR3 spans 16 amino acids. CDR3 sequence: CASSQDILSGANVLTF. The CDR3 bases are TGTGCCAGCAGCCAAGATATCCTATCTGGGGCCAACGTCCTGACTTTC.

The chain combines TRBV7-9 with TRBJ1-2, with D possibly TRBD1 on 6 matching bases. V was trimmed by 7 bases and J by 0 bases, leaving 18 bases between them. This CDR3 is 16 amino acids long. CDR1 is SEHNR, CDR2 FQNEAQ, per germline (reference sequence). The CDR3 coding sequence is TGTGCCAGCAACCCTAGAGGGGGAGTAACTAACTATGGCTACACCTTC. It specifies CASNPRGGVTNYGYTF.

This chain uses TRBV19 with TRBJ1-1; D not certain. This CDR3 has 17 amino acids. The germline V and J ends were trimmed by 1 base and 4 bases, with 19 bases remaining between them. The V gene's germline CDR1 is LNHDA and CDR2 SQIVND (reference sequence). The CDR3 is CASSIGTLRTLGTEAFF. The CDR3 DNA reads TGTGCCAGTAGTATAGGAACCCTTCGGACCTTGGGCACTGAAGCTTTCTTT. Looking up the rest from reference TRBV19 and TRBJ1-1 gives the full variable domain: DGGITQSPKYLFRKEGQNVTLSCEQNLNHDAMYWYRQDPGQGLRLIYYSQIVNDFQKGDIAEGYSVSREKKESFPLTVTSAQKNPTAFYLCASSIGTLRTLGTEAFFGQGTRLTVV.

Concerning this clone: The sample has other DNA sequences that encode this CDR3 too. The chain recombines TRBV5-8 with TRBJ1-4, with no clear D. Looked up from germline, CDR1 is SGHTS and CDR2 is YDEGEE. The CDR3 has 14 amino acids. V dropped 0 bases and J dropped 5 bases, with 8 bases sitting between them. This CDR3 reads CASSLEGLNEKLFF. In DNA, the CDR3 is TGTGCCAGCAGCTTGGAGGGCCTCAATGAAAAACTGTTTTTT.